The TCR beta chain described here comes from a study of Tregs in tolerant kidney transplant recipients. Study-wide findings and caveats: Some patients' samples used different primers over time, so nucleotide sequences weren't comparable. Tolerant patients' donor-specific Tregs expanded beyond overall Tregs, suggesting antigen-driven growth. The small number of patients limits these findings pending further validation.

Assay: immunoSEQ multiplex PCR; the TCRdb copy retains only in-frame clones and omits some. The sample gives 81,000 or so clones, around 90% of which show up once; approximately 1.4% is in the top ten. The V and J ends lost 4 bases and 0 bases, in that order; junction bases with no gene match: 6. This CDR3 comprises 17 residues. The germline V gene has CDR1 SGHRS and CDR2 YFSETQ. Turning to this clone: Its antigen is still unknown.

Recipients received nonmyeloablative bone marrow transplants from related graft donors, with transient mixed chimerism. CD4+CD25+CD127- Tregs, CD4+CD25- non-Tregs, CD4 and CD8 cells were sorted. The clonotype comes from a human patient who received a combined kidney and bone marrow transplant. The T cells may partly be graft donor cells. J is TRBJ1-5 and V is TRBV5-1, with 11 bases fitting TRBD1. Sequenced here: CD4+ T cells from blood (PBMCs), sampled 24 months after the transplant. In nucleotides, the CDR3 is TGCGCCAGCAGCCCGGGACAGGGGGGCAATAGCAATCAGCCCCAGCATTTT. This sequence encodes CASSPGQGGNSNQPQHF.